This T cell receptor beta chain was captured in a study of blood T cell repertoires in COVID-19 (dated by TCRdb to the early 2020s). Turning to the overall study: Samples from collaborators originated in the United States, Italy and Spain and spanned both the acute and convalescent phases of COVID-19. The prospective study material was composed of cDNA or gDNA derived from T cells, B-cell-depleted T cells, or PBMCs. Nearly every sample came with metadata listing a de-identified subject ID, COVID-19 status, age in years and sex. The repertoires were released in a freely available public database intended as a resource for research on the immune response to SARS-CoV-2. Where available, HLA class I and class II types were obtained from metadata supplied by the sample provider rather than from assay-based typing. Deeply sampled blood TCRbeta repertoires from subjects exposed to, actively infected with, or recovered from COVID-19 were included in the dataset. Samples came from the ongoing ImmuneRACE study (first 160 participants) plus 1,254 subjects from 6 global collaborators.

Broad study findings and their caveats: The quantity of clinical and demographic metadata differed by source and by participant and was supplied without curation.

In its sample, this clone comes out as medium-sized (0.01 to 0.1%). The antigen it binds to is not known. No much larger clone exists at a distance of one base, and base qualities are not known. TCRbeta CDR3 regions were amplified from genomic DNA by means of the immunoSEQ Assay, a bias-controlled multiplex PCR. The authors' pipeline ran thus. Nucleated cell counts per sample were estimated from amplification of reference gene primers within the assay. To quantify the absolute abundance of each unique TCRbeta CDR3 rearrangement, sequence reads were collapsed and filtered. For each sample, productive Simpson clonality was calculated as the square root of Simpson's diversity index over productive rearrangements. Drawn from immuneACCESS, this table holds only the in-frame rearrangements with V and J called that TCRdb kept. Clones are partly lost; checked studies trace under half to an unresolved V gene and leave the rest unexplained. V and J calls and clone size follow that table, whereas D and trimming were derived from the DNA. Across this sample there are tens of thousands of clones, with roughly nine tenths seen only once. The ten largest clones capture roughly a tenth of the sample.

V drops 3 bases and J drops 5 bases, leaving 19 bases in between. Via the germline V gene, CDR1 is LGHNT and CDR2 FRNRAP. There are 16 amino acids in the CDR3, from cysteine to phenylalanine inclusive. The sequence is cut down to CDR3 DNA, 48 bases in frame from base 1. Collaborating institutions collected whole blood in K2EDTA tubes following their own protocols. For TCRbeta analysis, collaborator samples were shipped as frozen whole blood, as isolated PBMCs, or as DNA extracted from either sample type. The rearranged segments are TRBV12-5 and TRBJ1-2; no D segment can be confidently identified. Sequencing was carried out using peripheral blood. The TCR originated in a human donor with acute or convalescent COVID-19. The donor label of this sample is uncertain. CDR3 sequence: CASGFTPSAFWYGYTF. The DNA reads TGTGCTAGTGGTTTCACACCTAGTGCGTTCTGGTATGGCTACACCTTC.